These T cell receptor beta chains were read from a single sample in a study of early T cells in non-severe SARS-CoV-2 infection. TCRdb itself ran the 5' RACE reads through MiXCR, one entry per CDR3 protein. The sample yields about 88,000 distinct CDR3 sequences, 15% seen once. The sequenced material came from whole blood. The source of these receptors is an adult who was a healthcare worker with PCR-confirmed SARS-CoV-2 infection or an uninfected control (not recorded which). CDR3s include the opening cysteine and the closing phenylalanine or tryptophan. The order of the fields is CDR3 length, clone size, D gene, V gene, J gene, CDR3 protein, CDR3 DNA. D genes are given only for firm matches. Size tells how often a clone was seen (once, few, many) or the class of an expanded clone, and some rows leave it out.

13	NA	NA	TRBV7-6	TRBJ2-7	CASSSLQGNEQYF	TGTGCCAGCAGCTCTTTGCAGGGGAACGAGCAGTACTTC
15	many	TRBD1	TRBV28	TRBJ1-1	CASRAHGQGRTEAFF	TGTGCCAGCAGAGCCCACGGACAGGGTAGGACTGAAGCTTTCTTT
14	NA	NA	TRBV21-1	TRBJ2-7	CASSPRDRGYEQYF	TGTGCCAGCAGCCCCCGGGACAGGGGCTACGAGCAGTACTTC
13	few	NA	TRBV20-1	TRBJ1-1	CSARRQENTEAFF	TGCAGTGCTAGGCGGCAGGAGAACACTGAAGCTTTCTTT
17	few	TRBD2	TRBV20-1	TRBJ2-3	CSAREGTGLAGPDTQYF	TGCAGTGCTAGAGAAGGTACCGGACTAGCGGGACCAGATACGCAGTATTTT
13	few	NA	TRBV11-2	TRBJ2-1	CASSLYRANEQFF	TGTGCCAGCAGCTTGTACCGGGCGAATGAGCAGTTCTTC
9	many	NA	TRBV7-9	TRBJ2-5	CASGETQYF	TGTGCCAGCGGCGAGACCCAGTACTTC
13	NA	TRBD2	TRBV6-4	TRBJ2-2	CASKERDNGELFF	TGTGCCAGCAAGGAGCGGGATAACGGGGAGCTGTTTTTT
13	NA	NA	TRBV2	TRBJ2-1	CASGKEGQNEQFF	TGTGCCAGCGGTAAGGAGGGCCAAAATGAGCAGTTCTTC
12	many	NA	TRBV5-1	TRBJ2-7	CASSAGRYEQYF	TGCGCCAGCAGCGCAGGTCGATACGAGCAGTACTTC
13	NA	NA	TRBV28	TRBJ1-1	CASKLAVNTEAFF	TGTGCCAGCAAACTTGCCGTAAACACTGAAGCTTTCTTT
14	few	TRBD1	TRBV5-1	TRBJ1-4	CASSLGQGYEKLFF	TGCGCCAGCAGCTTGGGACAGGGATACGAAAAACTGTTTTTT
13	few	NA	TRBV12-3/TRBV12-4	TRBJ1-5	CASTSGVSQPQHF	TGTGCCAGCACCTCAGGGGTCAGCCAGCCCCAGCATTTT
15	many	NA	TRBV2	TRBJ2-7	CASSDVREPTYEQYF	TGTGCCAGCAGTGATGTACGGGAGCCCACCTACGAGCAGTACTTC
14	few	NA	TRBV20-1	TRBJ2-2	CSAPVQDKTGELFF	TGCAGTGCTCCTGTACAGGACAAAACCGGGGAGCTGTTTTTT
14	few	NA	TRBV12-3/TRBV12-4	TRBJ1-2	CASRGRKINYGYTF	TGTGCCAGCAGGGGACGGAAGATTAACTATGGCTACACCTTC
14	NA	TRBD2	TRBV11-2	TRBJ2-1	CASEASGSYNEQFF	TGTGCCTCGGAAGCTAGCGGAAGCTACAATGAGCAGTTCTTC
12	NA	NA	TRBV30	TRBJ2-5	CAWSSTQETQYF	TGTGCCTGGAGTAGTACTCAAGAGACCCAGTACTTC
13	NA	NA	TRBV27	TRBJ2-1	CASSFRRGDQEFF	TGTGCCAGCAGTTTTAGGCGCGGGGACCAGGAGTTCTTC
14	few	TRBD2	TRBV29-1	TRBJ2-1	CSGTRTSGYNEQFF	TGCAGCGGAACCCGGACTAGCGGGTACAATGAGCAGTTCTTC
11	many	TRBD2	TRBV29-1	TRBJ2-5	CSVGGGETQYF	TGCAGCGTTGGGGGGGGTGAGACCCAGTACTTC
16	many	NA	TRBV28	TRBJ2-3	CASSLYKLYSGDTQYF	TGTGCCAGCAGTTTATACAAACTCTACTCGGGAGATACGCAGTATTTT
14	many	NA	TRBV2	TRBJ1-5	CASRIDSANQPQHF	TGTGCCAGCAGGATCGACAGTGCCAATCAGCCCCAGCATTTT
15	few	TRBD1	TRBV11-2	TRBJ2-7	CASDWAGTDFYEQYF	TGTGCCAGTGATTGGGCCGGGACAGACTTCTACGAGCAGTACTTC
14	NA	TRBD2	TRBV11-2	TRBJ2-3	CASTPTSGTDTQYF	TGTGCCAGCACCCCGACTAGCGGTACAGATACGCAGTATTTT
12	few	NA	TRBV28	TRBJ1-2	CASHEGTYGYTF	TGTGCCAGTCACGAGGGGACCTATGGCTACACCTTC
15	NA	NA	TRBV6-5	TRBJ1-2	CASSYSMGQGYGYTF	TGTGCCAGCAGTTACTCGATGGGACAAGGATATGGCTACACCTTC
15	few	NA	TRBV19	TRBJ1-5	CASSSQLYSNQPQHF	TGTGCCAGTAGTTCACAGCTCTATAGCAATCAGCCCCAGCATTTT
15	NA	TRBD1	TRBV28	TRBJ2-3	CTSSWTGSSTDTQYF	TGTACCAGCAGCTGGACAGGGTCAAGCACAGATACGCAGTATTTT
12	few	NA	TRBV2	TRBJ2-5	CASSNKRETQYF	TGTGCCAGCAGTAATAAACGGGAGACCCAGTACTTC
16	once	NA	TRBV19	TRBJ2-1	CASSILLAPDSNEQFF	TGTGCCAGTAGTATCCTACTAGCCCCAGATTCCAATGAGCAGTTCTTC
11	few	NA	TRBV30	TRBJ1-4	CASGETEKLFF	TGTGCCTCCGGGGAGACAGAAAAACTGTTTTTT
13	many	NA	TRBV7-6	TRBJ1-1	CASSERVNTEAFF	TGTGCCAGCAGCGAAAGGGTGAACACTGAAGCTTTCTTT
12	NA	NA	TRBV20-1	TRBJ1-5	CSANAANQPQHF	TGCAGTGCTAATGCAGCTAATCAGCCCCAGCATTTT
13	NA	NA	TRBV5-6	TRBJ1-2	CASSFRTSNGYTF	TGTGCCAGCAGCTTTAGGACAAGCAATGGCTACACCTTC
13	few	NA	TRBV29-1	TRBJ2-3	CSGAGLPSDTQYF	TGCAGCGGGGCGGGCTTACCCTCAGATACGCAGTATTTT
14	few	TRBD2	TRBV20-1	TRBJ2-3	CSASLAGVPDTQYF	TGCAGTGCTTCCCTAGCGGGAGTGCCAGATACGCAGTATTTT
14	few	TRBD1	TRBV5-1	TRBJ1-2	CASREGQGSGDYTF	TGCGCCAGCAGAGAGGGACAGGGATCCGGGGACTACACCTTC
12	NA	NA	TRBV7-9	TRBJ2-7	CASSFSGSEQYF	TGTGCCAGCAGCTTTTCTGGGTCCGAGCAGTACTTC